Listed here are 21 T cell receptor beta chains from one sample, sequenced in a study of blood T cell repertoires in COVID-19. Here immunoSEQ multiplex PCR was the method, and the copy in TCRdb shows in-frame clones only, minus some. The sample has approximately 150,000 clones; more than 75% are singletons. The sample was peripheral blood. The receptors shown here come from a middle-aged man with acute or convalescent COVID-19.

The CDR3 reads CASRPSRDGELFF. The DNA for the CDR3 is TGTGCCAGCAGGCCATCCAGGGATGGGGAGCTGTTTTTT. The chain is built from TRBV2 and TRBJ2-2; weak D call: TRBD1 (5 bases). This CDR3 has 13 residues. Trimming cost V 6 bases and J 8 bases, with 13 bases left between them. Germline CDR1 is SNHLY and CDR2 is FYNNEI.

This clone has just one count. The V and J genes are TRBV24-1 and TRBJ1-2, with 12 bases aligning to TRBD1. Per the germline V gene, CDR1 is KGHDR and CDR2 is SFDVKD. V lost 2 bases to trimming and J lost 8 bases; unmatched junction nucleotides: 5. The CDR3 covers 15 residues. CDR3 sequence reads: CATSDSGTGGWGYTF. DNA for the CDR3: TGTGCCACCAGTGATTCCGGGACAGGGGGCTGGGGCTACACCTTC.

The V call is TRBV27, the J call TRBJ1-4; the D gene is possibly TRBD1 (5 bases). This CDR3 has 13 amino acids. V dropped 4 bases and J dropped 11 bases, with 14 bases sitting between them. CDR1 MNHEY and CDR2 SMNVEV come from the germline V gene (reference sequence). The CDR3 region is CASSSRQQLKLFF. The CDR3, as DNA: TGTGCCAGCAGTTCGAGACAGCAGCTGAAACTGTTTTTT.

V gene TRBV10-3 combines with J gene TRBJ2-1, with 15 positions matching TRBD2. This CDR3 has 16 residues. CDR1 is ENHRY, CDR2 SYGVKD, per germline. V was clipped by 10 bases and J by 5 bases; unmatched bases: 9. The CDR3 DNA reads TGTGCCACCGAAGGGACTAGCGGGGGGCCAAACAATGAGCAGTTCTTC. It is translated as CATEGTSGGPNNEQFF.

This clone was counted only a few times. The V and J genes are TRBV27 and TRBJ1-4, with D perhaps matching TRBD1 (5 bases). The V end lost 8 bases, the J end lost 5 bases, and 15 bases lay between the germline ends. Per germline, CDR1 MNHEY and CDR2 SMNVEV (reference sequence). This CDR3 region has 14 residues. The CDR3 loop reads CASGSRALNEKLFF. The CDR3 bases are TGTGCCAGCGGGTCCAGGGCCCTAAATGAAAAACTGTTTTTT. The complete variable domain, with remaining parts taken from reference TRBV27 and TRBJ1-4, reads EAQVTQNPRYLITVTGKKLTVTCSQNMNHEYMSWYRQDPGLGLRQIYYSMNVEVTDKGDVPEGYKVSRKEKRNFPLILESPSPNQTSLYFCASGSRALNEKLFFGSGTQLSVL.

The chain couples TRBV6-5 to TRBJ2-7; D gene unclear. Germline CDR1 and CDR2: MNHEY and SVGAGI. The CDR3 totals 12 residues. V lost 4 bases and J 7 bases, leaving 11 bases between the germline ends. In nucleotides, the CDR3 is TGTGCCAGCAGTTCGCCCGGGTGGGAGCAGTACTTC. As protein: CASSSPGWEQYF.

In nucleotides, the CDR3 is TGCGCCAGCAGCACTCTCCAGGGATTCAACACTGAAGCTTTCTTT. Protein product: CASSTLQGFNTEAFF. This rearrangement joins TRBV5-1 to TRBJ1-1; D might be TRBD1 (5 bases). The CDR3 consists of 15 residues. Trimming cost V 4 bases and J 2 bases, with 15 bases left between them. Germline CDR1 SGHRS, CDR2 YFSETQ.

This clone was observed a few times. The V and J genes are TRBV20-1 and TRBJ1-1, with D maybe TRBD1 (6 bases). V was trimmed by 5 bases and J by 8 bases, leaving 12 bases between them. CDR1 and CDR2 from the germline V gene are DFQATT and SNEGSKA (reference sequence). The CDR3 sequence is 11 residues long. The chain's CDR3 is CSAQNDREAFF. DNA of the CDR3: TGCAGTGCTCAAAACGACAGGGAAGCTTTCTTT.

The V gene is TRBV6-5, the J gene TRBJ1-5; D not resolved. The germline gives CDR1 MNHEY, CDR2 SVGAGI. Trimming took off 6 bases at V and 3 bases at J, with 9 bases between the two ends. The CDR3 is made up of 13 amino acids. CDR3 in amino acids: CASRLTSNQPQHF. The CDR3, as DNA: TGTGCCAGCAGACTAACCTCCAATCAGCCCCAGCATTTT.

The V gene is TRBV10-3, the J gene TRBJ2-3; the match to TRBD2 covers 9 bases. CDR3 length: 17 amino acids. Germline CDR1 is ENHRY and CDR2 is SYGVKD. Germline trimming cut 0 bases from V and 5 bases from J; bases unmatched to any gene: 9. In nucleotides, the CDR3 is TGTGCCATCAGTGAGTCGGGGCGGGGGGGCCTTGGAGATACGCAGTATTTT. Translating it yields CAISESGRGGLGDTQYF.

This clone was detected only once. V is TRBV9 and J is TRBJ1-4; D is undetermined. The CDR3 sequence is 15 residues long. CDR1 and CDR2 (germline): SGDLS, YYNGEE. Trimming left V 3 bases short and J 6 bases short, with 15 bases between. The CDR3 is CASSGAGGGDEKLFF. The CDR3 nucleotides are TGTGCCAGCAGCGGCGCGGGCGGTGGAGATGAAAAACTGTTTTTT.

The V call is TRBV6-5, the J call TRBJ2-7; 9 bases map to TRBD1. CDR1 and CDR2 from the germline V gene are MNHEY and SVGAGI. The CDR3 runs 15 residues. V shed 6 bases and J 2 bases; nucleotides not matched to a gene: 8. CDR3 nucleotides: TGTGCCAGCAGAGCTGACAGGGGGATTGCCTACGAGCAGTACTTC. As protein: CASRADRGIAYEQYF.

The table lists this clone with a few counts. The chain joins TRBV7-9 to TRBJ2-7, with D perhaps matching TRBD2 (5 bases). V lost 5 bases, J lost 1 base, and 18 bases lay in between. The germline gives CDR1 SEHNR, CDR2 FQNEAQ (reference sequence). This CDR3 region has 16 residues. CDR3 sequence: CASSDHGREQSYEQYF. The CDR3 bases are TGTGCCAGCAGCGATCATGGTAGGGAGCAGTCCTACGAGCAGTACTTC.

This clone appeared a single time. The chain couples TRBV5-1 to TRBJ1-1, with D unclear. CDR1 and CDR2 (germline): SGHRS, YFSETQ. CDR3 length: 13 residues. V was shortened by 4 bases and J by 0 bases, with 7 bases between the two germline ends. The CDR3 spells CASSPQMNTEAFF. As DNA, the CDR3 is TGCGCCAGCAGCCCGCAGATGAACACTGAAGCTTTCTTT.

This clone was picked up one time. The CDR3 reads CASSFLYNEQFF. CDR3 in DNA: TGTGCCAGCAGCTTCCTCTACAATGAGCAGTTCTTC. The chain recombines TRBV7-2 with TRBJ2-1; D is uncertain. The length of the CDR3 is 12 residues. CDR1 and CDR2 (germline): SGHTA, FQGNSA. V lost 3 bases, J lost 3 bases, and 3 bases lay in between.

The chain joins TRBV28 to TRBJ1-2, with 8 bases matching TRBD1. The ends lost 8 bases at V and 12 bases at J; junction bases unmatched: 8. Germline V gene lookup returns CDR1 MDHEN and CDR2 SYDVKM. The CDR3 spans 11 residues. In DNA form, the CDR3 reads TGTGCCAGCGTGGCGGACAGGGACGACACCTTC. Translating it yields CASVADRDDTF.

As regards this clone: This CDR3 is also generated by other DNA sequences in the sample. This chain uses TRBV19 with TRBJ1-2; 7 bases are shared with TRBD1. The CDR3 is 14 residues long. Germline V gene data show CDR1 as LNHDA and CDR2 as SQIVND (reference sequence). V was clipped by 4 bases and J by 7 bases; unmatched bases: 9. The CDR3 sequence: CASSTRQGRGGYTF. CDR3 DNA sequence: TGTGCCAGTAGTACCCGACAGGGCCGTGGTGGCTACACCTTC.

The chain joins TRBV6-5 to TRBJ2-3; 8 bases are shared with TRBD1. The CDR3 consists of 14 residues. V lost 7 bases to trimming and J lost 6 bases; unmatched junction nucleotides: 9. The germline CDR1 and CDR2 sequences are MNHEY and SVGAGI. CDR3: CASIYRGDRDTQYF. Here the CDR3 DNA reads TGTGCCAGCATCTACAGGGGGGACAGGGATACGCAGTATTTT.

This clone was counted a few times. This chain uses TRBV27 with TRBJ1-5; D not resolved. The CDR3 has 17 residues. V was trimmed by 2 bases and J by 9 bases, leaving 23 bases between them. Per the germline V gene, CDR1 is MNHEY and CDR2 is SMNVEV (reference sequence). Written as DNA, the CDR3 is TGTGCCAGCAGTTTACTGGGCGACCTGACCAACCGTCCGCCCCAGCATTTT. Protein sequence: CASSLLGDLTNRPPQHF.

A word on this clone: The junction differs from germline at one of its ends, possibly a read error. The chain links TRBV2 to TRBJ2-7; 7 bases are a match to TRBD1. This CDR3 has 15 residues. Germline V gives CDR1 SNHLY, CDR2 FYNNEI. The CDR3, as DNA: TGTGCCAGCAGTGATGAAGGGACAGCCTCCCACGAGCAGTACTTC. This translates into CASSDEGTASHEQYF.

The J gene is TRBJ2-3, the V gene TRBV18, with no clear D. The CDR3 totals 14 residues. Germline CDR1 KGHSH, CDR2 LQKENI. V was shortened by 1 base and J by 0 bases, with 5 bases between the two germline ends. CDR3 residues: CASSPLRSTDTQYF. For the CDR3, the DNA is TGTGCCAGCTCACCACTGAGAAGCACAGATACGCAGTATTTT.